These 18 T cell receptor beta chains share one sample of origin, sequenced in a study of shared clonotypes between healthy human individuals. This table comes from immunoSEQ multiplex PCR, and its TCRdb copy is limited to in-frame clones, with some not included. The sample includes 2 million to 2.5 million clones, approximately 93% seen only once; the top ten take about 0.39%. Sequencing input: naive CD4+ T cells from PBMCs. Indicated subset: CD45RA+ positively selected. The receptors stem from a man aged 18 to 30 in good health. Some clones in this sample may be carry-over from other donors' samples.

The chain joins TRBV14 to TRBJ1-2; 7 positions match TRBD1. The V gene's germline CDR1 is SGHDN and CDR2 FVKESK. With 2 bases clipped from V and 3 bases from J, the junction kept 6 bases outside the gene matches. This CDR3 has 15 amino acids. CDR3 nucleotide sequence: TGTGCCAGCAGCCAACGACAGGGTATATACTATGGCTACACCTTC. This encodes CASSQRQGIYYGYTF.

CDR3: CASRGWTYKPYEQYF. The CDR3 coding sequence is TGTGCCAGCAGGGGATGGACTTACAAACCCTACGAGCAGTACTTC. The chain combines TRBV6-1 with TRBJ2-7; tentative D call: TRBD2 (5 bases). Deletions cut 6 bases from V and 2 bases from J, with 17 bases between. The CDR3 totals 15 residues. CDR1 MNHNS and CDR2 SASEGT come from the germline V gene.

This clone was seen only once. V usage is TRBV7-3 and J usage is TRBJ2-2; a possible D gene is TRBD2 (7 bases). The CDR3 has 16 residues. CDR1 and CDR2 from the germline V gene are SGHTA and FQGTGA. The V gene lost 7 bases and the J gene lost 5 bases, with 20 bases spanning the gap. CDR3 sequence reads: CASKGEGGSVTGELFF. The CDR3 DNA follows: TGTGCCAGCAAGGGGGAAGGCGGGAGTGTTACCGGGGAGCTGTTTTTT.

Comments on this clone: The same CDR3 also results from other DNA sequences found in this sample. The chain couples TRBV5-1 to TRBJ2-5, with 13 bases identical to TRBD2. In germline, CDR1 is SGHRS, CDR2 YFSETQ. The length of the CDR3 is 15 residues. After removal of 3 bases from V and 4 bases from J, the junction contained 3 bases not matched to a gene. In DNA form, the CDR3 reads TGCGCCAGCAGCTACGGACTAGCGGGAGCAGAGACCCAGTACTTC. Translation gives CASSYGLAGAETQYF.

This clone has a single count. The chain is built from TRBV19 and TRBJ2-2; D unclear. The CDR3 consists of 15 residues. From germline, CDR1 is LNHDA and CDR2 SQIVND (reference sequence). V lost 0 bases and J lost 1, with 6 bases in between. CDR3 DNA sequence: TGTGCCAGTAGTATAGATTTGCAGAACACCGGGGAGCTGTTTTTT. Translated, it gives CASSIDLQNTGELFF.

This clone showed up just once. The chain is built from TRBV5-4 and TRBJ2-5; the D gene is possibly TRBD1 (6 bases). V was shortened by 0 bases and J by 5 bases, with 11 bases between the two germline ends. Per germline, CDR1 SGHNT and CDR2 YYREEE (reference sequence). The CDR3 contains 14 residues. Written as DNA, the CDR3 is TGTGCCAGCAGCTTGGGCAGGGGTGGGGAGACCCAGTACTTC. It is translated as CASSLGRGGETQYF.

Here the CDR3 DNA reads TGTGCCAGCAGTTCTTTGTTACGGAGTGAAGCTTTCTTT. This translates into CASSSLLRSEAFF. The rearrangement links TRBV6-5 to TRBJ1-1; no definite D call. There are 13 residues in the CDR3. Germline V gives CDR1 MNHEY, CDR2 SVGAGI. The V and J ends lost 4 bases and 7 bases respectively, with 13 bases between them.

This sequence joins TRBV28 and TRBJ1-1; no reliable D call. The germline V gene encodes CDR1 MDHEN and CDR2 SYDVKM. CDR3 length: 13 residues. Trimming shortened V by 6 bases and J by 3 bases, and 11 bases separated the two germline ends. CDR3 protein: CASSGGLYTEAFF. In nucleotides, the CDR3 is TGTGCCAGCAGCGGAGGACTCTACACTGAAGCTTTCTTT.

The V call is TRBV10-3, the J call TRBJ1-2; 8 bases fit TRBD1. CDR3 size: 14 residues. Germline assignment: CDR1 ENHRY and CDR2 SYGVKD. Trimming took 2 bases from V and 4 from J; bases not matched to a gene: 3. CDR3 protein: CAISEGQGAYGYTF. The DNA of the CDR3 is TGTGCCATCAGTGAGGGACAGGGCGCCTATGGCTACACCTTC.

This rearrangement joins TRBV5-1 to TRBJ2-7; TRBD1 agrees at 11 bases. V was pared by 4 bases and J by 5 bases, with 5 bases of the junction left unmatched. This CDR3 is 14 amino acids long. Germline CDR1 reads SGHRS; CDR2 reads YFSETQ. CDR3 bases: TGCGCCAGCAGCCGAAGGACAGGGGGCGACGAGCAGTACTTC. This sequence encodes CASSRRTGGDEQYF.

The table lists this clone with a count of one. The chain is built from TRBV2 and TRBJ1-1; unclear D gene. CDR3 length: 16 residues. The V end lost 8 bases, the J end lost 4 bases, and 23 bases lay between the germline ends. Germline-derived CDR1 and CDR2 are SNHLY and FYNNEI. The CDR3 nucleotides read TGTGCCAGCGCCTCCAGGTCGAGGATAGTAGGCACTGAAGCTTTCTTT. It is translated as CASASRSRIVGTEAFF.

This chain links TRBV28 with TRBJ2-1, with D possibly TRBD1 on 6 matching bases. With 11 bases removed from V and 4 bases from J, the gap between germline ends came to 9 bases. Germline CDR1 is MDHEN and CDR2 is SYDVKM. This CDR3 has 11 amino acids. Here the CDR3 DNA reads TGTGCCGGCGGACAGTACAATGAGCAGTTCTTC. As protein: CAGGQYNEQFF. Together with reference TRBV28 and TRBJ2-1, the CDR3 gives the full variable domain: DVKVTQSSRYLVKRTGEKVFLECVQDMDHENMFWYRQDPGLGLRLIYFSYDVKMKEKGDIPEGYSVSREKKERFSLILESASTNQTSMYLCAGGQYNEQFFGPGTRLTVL.

V and J are TRBV5-4 and TRBJ2-7, with D tentatively TRBD2 (6 bases). The CDR3 covers 14 residues. From germline, CDR1 is SGHNT and CDR2 YYREEE (reference sequence). V shed 0 bases and J shed 2 bases, with 9 bases lying between them. The CDR3 bases are TGTGCCAGCAGCTTGGGCGGGACCCCCTACGAGCAGTACTTC. It specifies CASSLGGTPYEQYF.

The J gene is TRBJ1-2, the V gene TRBV28, with D perhaps matching TRBD1 (5 bases). This CDR3 has 13 amino acids. V was clipped by 6 bases and J by 4 bases, with 12 bases between them. In germline, CDR1 is MDHEN, CDR2 SYDVKM. CDR3 residues: CASSQGFGYGYTF. CDR3 nucleotides: TGTGCCAGCAGCCAGGGTTTCGGCTATGGCTACACCTTC.

Concerning this clone: Other DNA sequences of this sample code for an identical CDR3. V is TRBV5-1 and J is TRBJ1-2; D is possibly TRBD1 (5 bases). With 0 bases removed from V and 3 bases from J, the gap between germline ends came to 6 bases. The germline CDR1 and CDR2 sequences are SGHRS and YFSETQ. This CDR3 spans 13 amino acids. CDR3 nucleotide sequence: TGCGCCAGCAGCTTGGTGACAGACTATGGCTACACCTTC. This translates into CASSLVTDYGYTF.

The J gene is TRBJ2-1, the V gene TRBV4-2; 13 bases are shared with TRBD2. The CDR3 length is 18 residues. The germline gives CDR1 LGHNA, CDR2 YNFKEQ. Trimming at V came to 1 base and at J to 7 bases, leaving 10 bases not matched to a gene. CDR3 sequence: CASSQVWPGLAGVNEQFF. The CDR3 DNA is TGTGCCAGCAGCCAAGTGTGGCCCGGACTAGCGGGAGTTAATGAGCAGTTCTTC.

Worth noting for this clone: Other nucleotide sequences from this sample produce the same CDR3. V and J are TRBV5-1 and TRBJ1-5; maybe TRBD1 (5 bases). The V gene's germline CDR1 is SGHRS and CDR2 YFSETQ. The V and J ends lost 0 bases and 4 bases respectively, with 11 bases between them. CDR3 length: 15 residues. The CDR3 loop is CASSLEGVGNQPQHF. The CDR3 DNA sequence: TGCGCCAGCAGCTTGGAAGGGGTTGGGAATCAGCCCCAGCATTTT.

V usage is TRBV19 and J usage is TRBJ1-2; D is undetermined. From germline, CDR1 is LNHDA and CDR2 SQIVND (reference sequence). This CDR3 has 13 residues. V lost 2 bases to trimming and J lost 2 bases, with 6 bases between them. CDR3 nucleotide sequence: TGTGCCAGTAGTATAAAGCGGAACTATGGCTACACCTTC. This translates into CASSIKRNYGYTF.